What follows describes a single TCR beta chain. The antigen remains unidentified. V lost 0 bases and J 2 bases, leaving 12 bases between the germline ends. CDR1 is SGHRS, CDR2 YFSETQ, per germline. The CDR3 length is 15 residues. The sample comes from a study of cytomegalovirus exposure and HLA in healthy donors. Study as a whole: Earlier, 95 million to 120 million unique TCR beta sequences were recovered from around 190 million T cells by an analysis. Study-wide results and caveats: It was reported in a later analysis that an Asian-associated ancestry cluster showed fewer N-insertions than the approximately 700-donor mean. The classifier reportedly diagnosed cytomegalovirus status with high specificity and sensitivity.

The PCR ran on 60 Vbeta and 13 Jbeta primers. Authors' methods: As a later analysis found, there were tens of millions of unique TCR beta chains, of which roughly 11 million were shared. Here immunoSEQ multiplex PCR was the method, and the copy in TCRdb shows in-frame clones only, minus some. That table supplies the V and J calls and clone size; D and trimming were determined from the DNA. The sample records 90,000 to 100,000 clones, around 80% being singletons. Sequences were obtained from PBMCs. The rearrangement joins TRBV5-1 to TRBJ2-7, with D maybe TRBD2 (5 bases). The TCR originated in a woman aged 55 to 70 in good health and CMV-seronegative. The DNA for the CDR3 is TGCGCCAGCAGCTTGGCGGGGAGCCGGGCCTACGAGCAGTACTTC. Residues: CASSLAGSRAYEQYF.